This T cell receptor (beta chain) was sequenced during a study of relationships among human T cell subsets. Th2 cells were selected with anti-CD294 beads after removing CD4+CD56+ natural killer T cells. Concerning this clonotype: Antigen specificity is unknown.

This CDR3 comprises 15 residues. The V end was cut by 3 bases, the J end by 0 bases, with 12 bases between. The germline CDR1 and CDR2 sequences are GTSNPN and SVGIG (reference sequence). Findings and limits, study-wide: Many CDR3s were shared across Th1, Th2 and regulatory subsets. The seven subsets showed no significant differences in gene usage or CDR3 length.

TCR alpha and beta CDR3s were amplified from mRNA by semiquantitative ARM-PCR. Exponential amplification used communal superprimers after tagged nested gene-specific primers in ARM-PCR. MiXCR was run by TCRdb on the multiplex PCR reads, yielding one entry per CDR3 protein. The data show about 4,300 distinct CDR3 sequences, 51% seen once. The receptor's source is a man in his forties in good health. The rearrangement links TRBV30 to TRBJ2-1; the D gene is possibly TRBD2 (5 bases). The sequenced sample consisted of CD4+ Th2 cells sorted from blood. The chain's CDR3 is CAWRALESSYNEQFF. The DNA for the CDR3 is TGTGCCTGGAGGGCACTAGAGAGCTCCTACAATGAGCAGTTCTTC.